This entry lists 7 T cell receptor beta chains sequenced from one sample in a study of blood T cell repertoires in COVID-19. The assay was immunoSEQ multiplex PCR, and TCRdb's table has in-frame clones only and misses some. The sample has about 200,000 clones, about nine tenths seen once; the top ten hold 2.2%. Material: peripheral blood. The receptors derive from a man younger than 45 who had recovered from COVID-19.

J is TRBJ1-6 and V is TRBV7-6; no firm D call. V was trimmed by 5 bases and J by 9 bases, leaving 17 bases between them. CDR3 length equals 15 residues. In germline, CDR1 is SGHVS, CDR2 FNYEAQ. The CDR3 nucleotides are TGTGCCAGCAGCCCCGTCGGGGTGGGGAGTTCACCCCTCCACTTT. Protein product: CASSPVGVGSSPLHF.

The chain's CDR3 is CASSGGPPGSNEQFF. The CDR3 coding sequence is TGCGCCAGCAGTGGGGGGCCCCCTGGGTCTAATGAGCAGTTCTTC. This chain joins TRBV10-1 and TRBJ2-1; maybe TRBD1 (6 bases). Trimming removed 4 bases at V and 7 bases at J, with 17 bases between. Germline CDR1 is WNHNN and CDR2 is SYGVQD (reference sequence). The CDR3 has 15 residues.

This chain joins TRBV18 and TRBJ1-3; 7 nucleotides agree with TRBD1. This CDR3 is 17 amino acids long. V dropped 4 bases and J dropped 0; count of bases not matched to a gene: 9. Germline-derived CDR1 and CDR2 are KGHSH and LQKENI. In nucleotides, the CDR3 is TGTGCCAGCTCACAGGATGGGACAGAGAACTCTGGAAACACCATATATTTT. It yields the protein CASSQDGTENSGNTIYF. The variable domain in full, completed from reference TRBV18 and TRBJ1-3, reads NAGVMQNPRHLVRRRGQEARLRCSPMKGHSHVYWYRQLPEEGLKFMVYLQKENIIDESGMPKERFSAEFPKEGPSILRIQQVVRGDSAAYFCASSQDGTENSGNTIYFGEGSWLTVV.

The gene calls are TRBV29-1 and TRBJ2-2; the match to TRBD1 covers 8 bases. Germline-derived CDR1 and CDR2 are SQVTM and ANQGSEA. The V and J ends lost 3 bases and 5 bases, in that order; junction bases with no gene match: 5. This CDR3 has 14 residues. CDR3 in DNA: TGCAGCGTTGATGGCGGACAGGGAACCGGGGAGCTGTTTTTT. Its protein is CSVDGGQGTGELFF.

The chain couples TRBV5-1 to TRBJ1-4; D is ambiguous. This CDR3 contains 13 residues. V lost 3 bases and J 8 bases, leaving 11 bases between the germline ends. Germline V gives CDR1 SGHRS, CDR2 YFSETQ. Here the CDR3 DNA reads TGCGCCAGCAGCTATGAATCTGAGGAAAAACTGTTTTTT. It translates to CASSYESEEKLFF.

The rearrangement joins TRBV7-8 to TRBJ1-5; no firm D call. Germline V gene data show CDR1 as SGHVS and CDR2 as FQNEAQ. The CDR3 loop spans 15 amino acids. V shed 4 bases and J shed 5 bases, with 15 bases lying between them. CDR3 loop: CASSSRFWGDQPQHF. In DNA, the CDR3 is TGTGCCAGCAGCTCGAGGTTTTGGGGAGATCAGCCCCAGCATTTT.

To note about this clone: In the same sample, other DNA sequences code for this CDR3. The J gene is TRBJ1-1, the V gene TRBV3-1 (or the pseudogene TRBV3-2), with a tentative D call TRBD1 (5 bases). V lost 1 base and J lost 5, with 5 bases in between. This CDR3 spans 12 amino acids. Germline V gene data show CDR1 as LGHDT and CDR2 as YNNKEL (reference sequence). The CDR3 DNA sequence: TGTGCCAGCAGCCAAGGGACAACTGAAGCTTTCTTT. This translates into CASSQGTTEAFF.